Each of the 19 T cell receptor beta chains below was sequenced from the same sample in a study of CD8 T cells in Susac syndrome. The authors reverse transcribed roughly 0.5 to 1 ug RNA with random hexamers. TCRdb re-called the immunoSEQ multiplex PCR reads through MiXCR, storing one row per CDR3 protein. The data contain about 140,000 distinct CDR3 sequences, about 95% of them seen just once; the ten biggest clones take up 0.13% to 0.15%. Sequenced: CD4+ T cells from PBMCs. The receptor set was obtained from a human donor with Susac syndrome.

This clonotype was recorded a few times. The V and J genes are TRBV3-1 and TRBJ1-2; the D is unclear. The CDR3 totals 11 residues. Per the germline V gene, CDR1 is LGHDT and CDR2 is YNNKEL (reference sequence). The V end was cut by 3 bases, the J end by 5 bases, with 4 bases between. CDR3 in amino acids: CASSQSYGYTF. The CDR3 nucleotides read TGTGCCAGCAGCCAGTCTTATGGCTACACCTTC.

The CDR3 reads CATSATSNQPQHF. The CDR3 DNA is TGTGCCACCAGTGCTACGAGCAATCAGCCCCAGCATTTT. V usage is TRBV24-1 and J usage is TRBJ1-5; D not certain. V lost 5 bases, J lost 1 base, and 5 bases lay in between. The germline V gene encodes CDR1 KGHDR and CDR2 SFDVKD. The CDR3 has 13 amino acids.

This clonotype was observed once. V is TRBV12-3 or TRBV12-4 and J is TRBJ1-5; D remains ambiguous. V gave up 2 bases and J gave up 10 bases, with 18 bases separating them. The CDR3 consists of 15 residues. The chain's CDR3 is CASSLYDQVGSPQHF. The DNA for the CDR3 is TGTGCCAGCAGTTTATACGACCAGGTAGGGTCACCCCAGCATTTT.

This chain connects TRBV20-1 to TRBJ2-7; 14 bases are shared with TRBD2. Trimming cost V 5 bases and J 7 bases; bases outside gene matches: 10. Germline V gene sequence: CDR1 DFQATT, CDR2 SNEGSKA (reference sequence). The CDR3 sequence is 15 residues long. The CDR3 sequence is CSALSTSGRVGEQYF. CDR3 nucleotides: TGCAGTGCTCTATCGACTAGCGGGAGGGTGGGGGAGCAGTACTTC.

The J gene is TRBJ1-5, the V gene TRBV20-1; 9 bases are shared with TRBD1. The CDR3 has 13 amino acids. CDR1 DFQATT and CDR2 SNEGSKA come from the germline V gene (reference sequence). V was pared by 4 bases and J by 4 bases, with 2 bases of the junction left unmatched. The CDR3 nucleotides read TGCAGTGCTAATGACAGGGGGAATCAGCCCCAGCATTTT. The encoded protein is CSANDRGNQPQHF.

The chain recombines TRBV4-2 with TRBJ1-1; D is undetermined. V was trimmed by 2 bases and J by 10 bases, leaving 11 bases between them. Germline V gene lookup returns CDR1 LGHNA and CDR2 YNFKEQ. This CDR3 spans 12 amino acids. As DNA, the CDR3 is TGTGCCAGCAGCCAAAACATGGATGGAGCTTTCTTT. It yields the protein CASSQNMDGAFF.

The rearrangement links TRBV19 to TRBJ2-2; TRBD1 is a possible D gene (5 bases). There are 14 residues in the CDR3. Trimming took 6 bases from V and 2 from J, leaving 10 bases between them. The germline CDR1 and CDR2 sequences are LNHDA and SQIVND (reference sequence). The CDR3 coding sequence is TGTGCCAGTAGAGACAGACCTAACACCGGGGAGCTGTTTTTT. Its translation is CASRDRPNTGELFF.

This chain connects TRBV28 to TRBJ1-2; D is possibly TRBD1 (6 bases). The CDR3 spans 13 residues. Deletions cut 1 base from V and 5 bases from J, with 8 bases between. Germline V gives CDR1 MDHEN, CDR2 SYDVKM. The CDR3 loop reads CASSLSQGYGYTF. For the CDR3, the DNA is TGTGCCAGCAGTTTATCACAGGGTTATGGCTACACCTTC.

V and J are TRBV18 and TRBJ2-3, with 8 bases aligning to TRBD1. Unmatched junction bases numbered 6, after V lost 4 bases and J lost 6 bases. The germline CDR1 and CDR2 sequences are KGHSH and LQKENI. The CDR3 has 14 residues. The CDR3 DNA follows: TGTGCCAGCTCACGACGGACAGGGAAGGATACGCAGTATTTT. This translates into CASSRRTGKDTQYF.

The chain uses TRBV5-6 and TRBJ2-7; D is perhaps TRBD1 (7 bases). CDR1 and CDR2 (germline): SGHDT, YYEEEE. The CDR3 length is 14 residues. V was clipped by 2 bases and J by 7 bases, with 16 bases between them. The chain's CDR3 is CASSFDRAGGEQYF. The DNA for the CDR3 is TGTGCCAGCAGCTTTGACAGGGCTGGAGGGGAGCAGTACTTC. Full variable domain (remainder filled in from reference TRBV5-6 and TRBJ2-7): DAGVTQSPTHLIKTRGQQVTLRCSPKSGHDTVSWYQQALGQGPQFIFQYYEEEERQRGNFPDRFSGHQFPNYSSELNVNALLLGDSALYLCASSFDRAGGEQYFGPGTRLTVT.

The chain has TRBV4-2 and TRBJ2-2; 8 positions agree with TRBD2. CDR1 is LGHNA, CDR2 YNFKEQ, per germline. The CDR3 extends over 18 amino acids. With V trimmed by 0 bases and J by 5 bases, 11 bases remained unmatched. CDR3 residues: CASSQDSPAGVWTGELFF. The CDR3 coding sequence is TGTGCCAGCAGCCAAGATTCTCCAGCGGGAGTTTGGACCGGGGAGCTGTTTTTT.

The J gene is TRBJ1-3, the V gene TRBV12-3 or TRBV12-4; no clear D. V shed 3 bases and J shed 0 bases, with 9 bases lying between them. This CDR3 region has 15 residues. The CDR3 sequence is CASSFSGSSGNTIYF. The CDR3 nucleotides read TGTGCCAGCAGTTTCTCGGGGAGCTCTGGAAACACCATATATTTT.

This sequence joins TRBV20-1 and TRBJ1-2; tentative D call: TRBD1 (6 bases). Germline V gene sequence: CDR1 DFQATT, CDR2 SNEGSKA (reference sequence). Trimming removed 3 bases at V and 4 bases at J, with 15 bases between. The CDR3 spans 14 residues. The CDR3: CSARPGQESYGYTF. In nucleotides, the CDR3 is TGCAGTGCTAGGCCGGGACAAGAATCCTATGGCTACACCTTC.

This chain links TRBV12-3 or TRBV12-4 with TRBJ2-1; D is perhaps TRBD2 (6 bases). V was pared by 6 bases and J by 1 base, with 13 bases between. The length of the CDR3 is 15 residues. This chain's CDR3 is CASRSAGKSYNEQFF. Written as DNA, the CDR3 is TGTGCCAGCAGATCGGCGGGGAAATCCTACAATGAGCAGTTCTTC.

V gene TRBV20-1 combines with J gene TRBJ1-2, with D tentatively TRBD1 (5 bases). The CDR3 loop spans 12 amino acids. V was clipped by 5 bases and J by 8 bases, with 15 bases between them. Germline V lookup: CDR1 DFQATT, CDR2 SNEGSKA (reference sequence). The CDR3 loop reads CSARDPPGGYTF. The CDR3, as DNA: TGCAGTGCTCGGGACCCACCGGGAGGCTACACCTTC.

The rearrangement links TRBV4-3 to TRBJ2-3; 9 bases are shared with TRBD2. CDR1 is LGHNA and CDR2 is YSLEER in the germline V gene. The CDR3 loop spans 15 amino acids. The V segment lost 1 base and the J segment 1 base; nucleotides outside the gene matches: 0. CDR3 sequence: CASSQGGRGTDTQYF. CDR3 DNA: TGCGCCAGCAGCCAAGGCGGGAGGGGCACAGATACGCAGTATTTT.

The chain employs TRBV28 and TRBJ2-7; D is undetermined. This CDR3 comprises 14 residues. CDR1 and CDR2 (germline): MDHEN, SYDVKM. V gave up 5 bases and J gave up 1 base, with 12 bases separating them. The chain's CDR3 is CASSRYAYSYEQYF. In DNA form, the CDR3 reads TGTGCCAGCAGTAGATATGCGTATTCCTACGAGCAGTACTTC. The full variable domain, in which reference TRBV28 and TRBJ2-7 provide the parts outside the CDR3, is DVKVTQSSRYLVKRTGEKVFLECVQDMDHENMFWYRQDPGLGLRLIYFSYDVKMKEKGDIPEGYSVSREKKERFSLILESASTNQTSMYLCASSRYAYSYEQYFGPGTRLTVT.

This chain uses TRBV4-2 with TRBJ2-7, with D unclear. This CDR3 has 15 residues. Germline lookup yields CDR1 LGHNA and CDR2 YNFKEQ. V lost 0 bases and J lost 0, with 9 bases in between. The CDR3 here is CASSQDIRSSYEQYF. In nucleotides, the CDR3 is TGTGCCAGCAGCCAAGATATAAGAAGCTCCTACGAGCAGTACTTC.

The chain joins TRBV7-2 to TRBJ2-3; TRBD2 agrees at 10 bases. Germline values: CDR1 SGHTA, CDR2 FQGNSA. The ends lost 5 bases at V and 13 bases at J; junction bases unmatched: 6. This CDR3 region has 12 residues. CDR3 bases: TGTGCCAGCAGCCTACTAGCGGGATTTGAGTATTTT. The encoded protein is CASSLLAGFEYF.